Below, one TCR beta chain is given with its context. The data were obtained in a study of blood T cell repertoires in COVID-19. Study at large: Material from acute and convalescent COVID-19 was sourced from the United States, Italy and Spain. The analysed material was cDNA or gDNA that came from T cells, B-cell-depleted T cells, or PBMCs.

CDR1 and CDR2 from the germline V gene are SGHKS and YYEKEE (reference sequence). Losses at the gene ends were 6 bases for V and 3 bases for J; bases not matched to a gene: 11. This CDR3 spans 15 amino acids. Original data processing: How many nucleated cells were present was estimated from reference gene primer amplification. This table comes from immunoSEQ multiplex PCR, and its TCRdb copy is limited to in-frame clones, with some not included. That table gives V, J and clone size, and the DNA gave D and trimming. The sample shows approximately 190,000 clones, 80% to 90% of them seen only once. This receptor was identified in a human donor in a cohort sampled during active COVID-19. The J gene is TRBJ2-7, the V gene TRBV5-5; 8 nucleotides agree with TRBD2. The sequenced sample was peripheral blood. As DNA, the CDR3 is TGTGCCAGCACCGCCGGACCGGGACTAGGCTACGAGCAGTACTTC. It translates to CASTAGPGLGYEQYF. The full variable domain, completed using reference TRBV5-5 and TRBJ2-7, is DAGVTQSPTHLIKTRGQQVTLRCSPISGHKSVSWYQQVLGQGPQFIFQYYEKEERGRGNFPDRFSARQFPNYSSELNVNALLLGDSALYLCASTAGPGLGYEQYFGPGTRLTVT.